This T cell receptor (beta chain) derives from a study of blood T cell repertoires in COVID-19. Only in-frame clones appear in the TCRdb table, and some are missing; sequencing was by immunoSEQ multiplex PCR. The sample shows approximately 210,000 clones, around 82% of them seen only once. V lost 7 bases to trimming and J lost 5 bases; unmatched junction nucleotides: 9. The CDR3 consists of 15 residues. Germline V gives CDR1 LGHDT, CDR2 YNNKEL (reference sequence). The TCR sequence derives from a woman in her 50s with acute or convalescent COVID-19. The sample taken for sequencing was peripheral blood. The rearrangement joins TRBV3-1 (or the pseudogene TRBV3-2) to TRBJ2-1; 9 bases are a match to TRBD2. The CDR3 bases are TGTGCCAGCACGCCGGGTAGCGGGAGTAACAATGAGCAGTTCTTC. Protein sequence: CASTPGSGSNNEQFF.